Presented here are 13 T cell receptor beta chains from one specimen sequenced in a study of siplizumab effects on memory and regulatory T cells. Coculture of the mixed lymphocyte reaction cells took place at 37 degrees C and lasted 6 days. Profiled with immunoSEQ multiplex PCR; TCRdb holds only in-frame clones, not every one. This sample yields 15,000 to 20,000 clones, of which around half are seen a single time; nearly 5% belongs to the top ten. Antigens of these TCRs are unknown. Sequenced material: CFSE-low (dividing) CD4+ T cells sorted from an allogeneic mixed lymphocyte reaction. The origin of the receptors is a human donor in good health; the cells came from an allogeneic mixed lymphocyte reaction.

V and J are TRBV12-5 and TRBJ2-5, with D possibly called TRBD1 or TRBD2 (6 bases each). Trimming took 6 bases from V and 1 from J, leaving 9 bases between them. The CDR3 is 13 residues long. CDR1 is LGHNT, CDR2 FRNRAP, per germline. This chain's CDR3 is CASGWGAQETQYF. CDR3 DNA sequence: TGTGCTAGTGGCTGGGGGGCCCAAGAGACCCAGTACTTC.

This clone occurred a few times. The chain is built from TRBV5-4 and TRBJ2-1, with D possibly matching TRBD1 (6 bases). The ends were cut back, 4 bases at V and 9 bases at J, with 17 bases in the middle. This CDR3 is 14 amino acids long. From germline, CDR1 is SGHNT and CDR2 YYREEE (reference sequence). The CDR3: CASSRQRGNTEQFF. CDR3 in DNA: TGTGCCAGCAGCCGACAAAGGGGGAATACTGAGCAGTTCTTC.

In this sample, this clone turned up a few times. The rearrangement links TRBV7-9 to TRBJ2-5; 9 bases are a match to TRBD2. The CDR3 has 14 amino acids. J lost 4 bases, V lost 3 bases, and 3 bases had no gene match. In germline, CDR1 is SEHNR, CDR2 FQNEAQ (reference sequence). The CDR3 nucleotides are TGTGCCAGCAGCTTGAGCGGGGGGATAGAGACCCAGTACTTC. Translating gives CASSLSGGIETQYF.

The genes are TRBV6-1 and TRBJ2-1, with D uncertain. CDR3 length: 13 residues. Trimming cost V 7 bases and J 4 bases, with 11 bases left between them. Germline V lookup: CDR1 MNHNS, CDR2 SASEGT. DNA for the CDR3: TGTGCCAGCACCCCGAATCGTTACAATGAGCAGTTCTTC. Translated, it gives CASTPNRYNEQFF.

The genes are TRBV6-6 and TRBJ2-7; TRBD1 or TRBD2 may be the D gene (5 bases each). Germline assignment: CDR1 MNHNY and CDR2 SVGAGI (reference sequence). The length of the CDR3 is 14 residues. With 6 bases removed from V and 2 bases from J, the gap between germline ends came to 14 bases. CDR3 loop: CASRGDAGTYEQYF. The CDR3 region has the DNA TGTGCCAGCAGAGGGGACGCGGGCACCTACGAGCAGTACTTC.

CDR3 in amino acids: CASSQNREDEQFF. The DNA for the CDR3 is TGTGCCAGCTCACAAAACAGGGAGGATGAGCAGTTCTTC. V and J are TRBV18 and TRBJ2-1, with D perhaps matching TRBD1 or TRBD2 (6 bases each). Germline CDR1 and CDR2: KGHSH and LQKENI. V was trimmed by 4 bases and J by 8 bases, leaving 12 bases between them. The CDR3 totals 13 residues.

The chain is built from TRBV7-6 and TRBJ2-5; 12 bases agree with TRBD2. Unmatched junction bases numbered 6, after V lost 2 bases and J lost 8 bases. CDR1 and CDR2 from the germline V gene are SGHVS and FNYEAQ. This CDR3 comprises 15 residues. CDR3 loop: CASSLLTSGGSTQYF. CDR3 nucleotide sequence: TGTGCCAGCAGCTTATTGACTAGCGGGGGTTCCACCCAGTACTTC. Complete variable domain (other parts from reference TRBV7-6 and TRBJ2-5): GAGVSQSPRYKVTKRGQDVALRCDPISGHVSLYWYRQALGQGPEFLTYFNYEAQQDKSGLPNDRFSAERPEGSISTLTIQRTEQRDSAMYRCASSLLTSGGSTQYFGPGTRLLVL.

This clone appeared a few times. This chain uses TRBV5-1 with TRBJ2-5; D uncertain. CDR3 length: 16 residues. Germline CDR1 is SGHRS and CDR2 is YFSETQ. V was pared by 0 bases and J by 0 bases, with 12 bases between. The DNA of the CDR3 is TGCGCCAGCAGCTTGGCCGCGGCTGGTTACCAAGAGACCCAGTACTTC. Translating gives CASSLAAAGYQETQYF. Variable domain in full (rest from reference TRBV5-1 and TRBJ2-5): KAGVTQTPRYLIKTRGQQVTLSCSPISGHRSVSWYQQTPGQGLQFLFEYFSETQRNKGNFPGRFSGRQFSNSRSEMNVSTLELGDSALYLCASSLAAAGYQETQYFGPGTRLLVL.

The chain couples TRBV9 to TRBJ2-3; D not certain. This CDR3 spans 13 amino acids. Germline lookup yields CDR1 SGDLS and CDR2 YYNGEE. Trimming stripped 0 bases from V and 3 bases from J, with 5 bases between. Here the CDR3 DNA reads TGTGCCAGCAGCGTAGACTTAACAGATACGCAGTATTTT. It translates to CASSVDLTDTQYF. Drawing the rest from reference TRBV9 and TRBJ2-3, the complete variable domain is DSGVTQTPKHLITATGQRVTLRCSPRSGDLSVYWYQQSLDQGLQFLIQYYNGEERAKGNILERFSAQQFPDLHSELNLSSLELGDSALYFCASSVDLTDTQYFGPGTRLTVL.

This chain links TRBV2 with TRBJ2-1; D is unresolved. The CDR3 length is 12 residues. CDR1 is SNHLY, CDR2 FYNNEI, per germline. Trimming took off 6 bases at V and 9 bases at J, with 12 bases between the two ends. CDR3 amino acids: CASSLGIGEQFF. In DNA form, the CDR3 reads TGTGCCAGCAGCCTAGGAATTGGTGAGCAGTTCTTC.

V and J are TRBV13 and TRBJ2-3; 12 positions agree with TRBD2. The V and J ends lost 6 bases and 2 bases, in that order; junction bases with no gene match: 15. The CDR3 spans 19 residues. Germline loops: CDR1 PRHDT, CDR2 FYEKMQ (reference sequence). CDR3 in amino acids: CASRAWGQGLAGTTDTQYF. The CDR3, as DNA: TGTGCCAGCAGGGCGTGGGGCCAAGGACTAGCGGGAACCACAGATACGCAGTATTTT.

This clone showed up just once. The V gene is TRBV2, the J gene TRBJ2-7; the D gene is possibly TRBD2 (6 bases). The CDR3 consists of 14 residues. Germline V gives CDR1 SNHLY, CDR2 FYNNEI. V lost 8 bases to trimming and J lost 7 bases, with 21 bases between them. DNA for the CDR3: TGTGCCAGCTATCTAGGGACCCTAGCGCTGGAGCAGTACTTC. Translation gives CASYLGTLALEQYF.

This clone was observed a few times. The rearrangement joins TRBV5-4 to TRBJ1-4; perhaps TRBD1 as D (6 bases). Germline CDR1 SGHNT, CDR2 YYREEE (reference sequence). CDR3 size: 15 residues. The V end lost 0 bases, the J end lost 5 bases, and 11 bases lay between the germline ends. CDR3 DNA sequence: TGTGCCAGCAGCTTGGGGGGGGCAGGGAATGAAAAACTGTTTTTT. Translating gives CASSLGGAGNEKLFF.